This T cell receptor (beta chain) was captured by sequencing in a study of cytomegalovirus exposure and HLA in healthy donors. This table comes from immunoSEQ multiplex PCR, and its TCRdb copy is limited to in-frame clones, with some not included. Here the sample spans roughly 220,000 clones, about 90% being singletons. Comments on this clone: Antigen specificity is unknown.

The study, taken as a whole, reports: Cytomegalovirus status was reportedly diagnosed by the classifier with high specificity and sensitivity.

The CDR3 is 16 residues long. V shed 1 base and J shed 3 bases, with 15 bases lying between them. CDR1 is LNHDA, CDR2 SQIVND, per germline (reference sequence). This receptor was obtained from a young woman in good health and CMV-seronegative. This chain joins TRBV19 and TRBJ1-1; D not resolved. Sequenced material: PBMCs. The CDR3 DNA sequence: TGTGCCAGTAGTATAGCGGGTAGCCTGAAGGACACTGAAGCTTTCTTT. Translating it yields CASSIAGSLKDTEAFF.